The clone carrying this T cell receptor beta chain was detected only a few times. As yet, its antigen is unknown. Stated time point: baseline, week 1 (first vaccination visit). Documented treatment: pre-vaccination baseline after standard-of-care therapy. The donors had new WHO grade 3 or 4 astrocytomas; these were IDH1-mutant and ATRX-lost. This record comes from a study of a mutant IDH1 vaccine in newly diagnosed glioma. Overall study context: Treated patients, approximately 60% male and roughly 40% female, averaged roughly 40 years of age.

The study's findings and limits: Changes to the top peripheral T cell clonotypes appeared unrelated to pseudoprogression.

Trimming stripped 10 bases from V and 6 bases from J, with 12 bases between. Germline-derived CDR1 and CDR2 are MNHEY and SVGAGI. This CDR3 comprises 11 residues. Assay used: immunoSEQ multiplex PCR; TCRdb lists only in-frame clones, some missing. Of tens of thousands of clones in the sample, roughly 80% were seen once. The specimen was PBMCs, collected from a glioma patient treated with radiotherapy, temozolomide or both. The clonotype comes from a man aged 18-30 years with glioma. This chain links TRBV6-5 with TRBJ1-1; D may be TRBD1 (5 bases). The CDR3: CATLRGAEAFF. The CDR3 DNA is TGTGCCACCCTTAGAGGGGCTGAAGCTTTCTTT.